What follows are 14 T cell receptor beta chains derived from one specimen sequenced in a study of cytomegalovirus exposure and HLA in healthy donors. Both 60 Vbeta primers and 13 Jbeta primers went into the PCR. Data came from immunoSEQ multiplex PCR; TCRdb stores just in-frame clones and leaves some out. The sample contains about 200,000 clones, around 77% of which appear only once. Sequencing was done on a sample of PBMCs. All receptors come from a woman in her twenties or thirties in good health and CMV-seronegative.

The chain joins TRBV27 to TRBJ2-1, with 7 bases identical to TRBD2. Germline V gene sequence: CDR1 MNHEY, CDR2 SMNVEV (reference sequence). This CDR3 region has 14 residues. J gave up 5 bases and V 9 bases, and 10 bases lay outside the gene matches. The CDR3 reads CASSTWGGDNEQFF. CDR3 in DNA: TGTGCCAGTTCGACCTGGGGGGGGGACAATGAGCAGTTCTTC.

The chain recombines TRBV4-1 with TRBJ1-2, with D possibly being TRBD1 (5 bases). The CDR3 is made up of 15 amino acids. Germline loops: CDR1 MGHRA, CDR2 YSYEKL. Trimming stripped 2 bases from V and 4 bases from J, with 14 bases between. The CDR3 reads CASSQYLSGLYGYTF. CDR3 nucleotides: TGCGCCAGCAGCCAATACTTGTCAGGGCTCTATGGCTACACCTTC.

The chain uses TRBV7-7 and TRBJ2-1, with a possible D match to TRBD1 (6 bases). The ends were cut back, 4 bases at V and 10 bases at J, with 11 bases in the middle. The CDR3 length is 12 residues. Germline V gives CDR1 SSHAT, CDR2 FNYEAQ (reference sequence). The CDR3 region is CASSSLTGEQFF. CDR3 sequence (DNA): TGTGCCAGCAGCTCGCTGACAGGAGAGCAGTTCTTC.

The V call is TRBV6-5, the J call TRBJ2-2; TRBD1 matches at 7 bases. Germline CDR1 and CDR2: MNHEY and SVGAGI. The junction had 1 base not matched to a gene; V was cut back by 6 bases and J by 3 bases. The CDR3 is 13 amino acids. The CDR3 loop reads CASRGGYTGELFF. The DNA of the CDR3 is TGTGCCAGCAGAGGGGGCTACACCGGGGAGCTGTTTTTT.

The chain recombines TRBV5-1 with TRBJ1-6, with 8 bases that match TRBD1. V lost 5 bases, J lost 5 bases, and 3 bases stayed unmatched. The CDR3 runs 14 residues. The germline CDR1 and CDR2 sequences are SGHRS and YFSETQ. The CDR3 here is CASRETGDNSPLHF. For the CDR3, the DNA is TGCGCCAGCAGAGAGACAGGGGATAATTCACCCCTCCACTTT.

This CDR3 reads CASSPFGTGSYEQYF. The CDR3 DNA reads as TGTGCCAGCTCACCATTCGGGACAGGATCCTACGAGCAGTACTTC. The chain couples TRBV18 to TRBJ2-7, with TRBD1 matching over 8 bases. The CDR3 covers 15 residues. The V and J ends lost 2 bases and 1 base, in that order; junction bases with no gene match: 4. Germline V gene data show CDR1 as KGHSH and CDR2 as LQKENI.

The rearrangement uses TRBV5-6 and TRBJ2-2; 8 bases fit TRBD2. CDR1 is SGHDT and CDR2 is YYEEEE in the germline V gene. This CDR3 comprises 15 residues. J was trimmed by 4 bases and V by 0 bases; bases with no gene match: 2. The CDR3, as DNA: TGTGCCAGCAGCTTGGGACTAGCGTCCACCGGGGAGCTGTTTTTT. Its protein is CASSLGLASTGELFF.

The J gene is TRBJ1-4, the V gene TRBV4-1; a possible D gene is TRBD1 (5 bases). Germline-derived CDR1 and CDR2 are MGHRA and YSYEKL. With 1 base removed from V and 8 bases from J, the gap between germline ends came to 8 bases. This CDR3 region has 13 residues. This chain's CDR3 is CASSQVRGEKLFF. CDR3 in DNA: TGCGCCAGCAGCCAAGTCCGGGGGGAAAAACTGTTTTTT.

The chain joins TRBV5-1 to TRBJ2-5; 10 positions agree with TRBD2. The J call may be mistaken, given a closer DNA end match to TRBJ2-7. The CDR3 spans 15 residues. CDR1 is SGHRS, CDR2 YFSETQ, per germline. The CDR3 DNA is TGCGCCAGCAGCTTTGGACTAGCGGCCTCCTACGAGCAGTACTTC. It encodes CASSFGLAASYEQYF.

The chain has TRBV12-5 and TRBJ2-5; possible D gene TRBD2, 5 bases. Trimming pared 2 bases from V and 1 base from J, leaving 11 bases between. This CDR3 comprises 15 residues. The germline gives CDR1 LGHNT, CDR2 FRNRAP. Written as DNA, the CDR3 is TGTGCTAGTGGTTTGAGGTTAGGAGGCCAAGAGACCCAGTACTTC. The encoded protein is CASGLRLGGQETQYF.

The gene calls are TRBV28 and TRBJ1-5, with a weak D call TRBD1 (5 bases). Trimming shortened V by 1 base and J by 2 bases, and 12 bases separated the two germline ends. There are 16 residues in the CDR3. Germline assignment: CDR1 MDHEN and CDR2 SYDVKM. Here the CDR3 DNA reads TGTGCCAGCAGTTTATTTTGGACATTTGGCAATCAGCCCCAGCATTTT. It yields the protein CASSLFWTFGNQPQHF.

The chain couples TRBV6-1 to TRBJ2-5; D gene uncertain. This CDR3 region has 11 residues. Germline V gene lookup returns CDR1 MNHNS and CDR2 SASEGT. V lost 6 bases and J 7 bases, leaving 9 bases between the germline ends. The CDR3 loop reads CASRVSGTQYF. CDR3 DNA: TGTGCCAGCAGGGTCTCGGGGACCCAGTACTTC.

The chain links TRBV7-2 to TRBJ2-7, with 11 nucleotides matching TRBD2. With V trimmed by 6 bases and J by 4 bases, 8 bases remained unmatched. Looked up from germline, CDR1 is SGHTA and CDR2 is FQGNSA. This CDR3 contains 15 residues. CDR3 in DNA: TGTGCCAGCAGTTCAACTAGCGGGAGTATATACGAGCAGTACTTC. It yields the protein CASSSTSGSIYEQYF.

The chain employs TRBV18 and TRBJ2-1, with 11 bases that match TRBD2. V lost 3 bases and J lost 4; bases outside the gene matches: 5. Germline CDR1 and CDR2: KGHSH and LQKENI. CDR3 length: 16 residues. Here the CDR3 DNA reads TGTGCCAGCTCACCTCCTAGCGGGGGGTCTTACAATGAGCAGTTCTTC. Protein sequence: CASSPPSGGSYNEQFF.